This entry concerns a single TCR beta chain. Per the study methods: Because ImmunoSEQ provided only junction sequences with no quality scores, the filtering differed. Repertoires were generated with immunoSEQ multiplex PCR, while TCRdb's copy carries only in-frame clones and drops some. The V and J calls and clone size come from that table; D and trimming were worked out from the DNA. The sample has fewer than 800,000 clones; roughly nine tenths are singletons. Germline values: CDR1 MDHEN, CDR2 SYDVKM. Trimming took 3 bases from V and 5 from J, leaving 16 bases between them. CDR3 size: 15 residues. The data are from a study of shared clonotypes between healthy human individuals. CD45RO negativity and positive selection for CCR7 defined naive CD8 cells, a population that excluded terminally differentiated effector memory CD45RA+ cells.

Sample: naive CD8+ T cells sorted from blood. J is TRBJ2-5 and V is TRBV28; D might be TRBD2 (6 bases). The receptor comes from a man aged 25-45 years in good health. The CDR3 is CASSFVVRGKETQYF. CDR3 coding DNA: TGTGCCAGCAGTTTCGTTGTTCGGGGGAAGGAGACCCAGTACTTC.